The T cell receptor (beta chain) under discussion was sequenced for a study of metastatic and nonmetastatic thyroid tumors (TCRdb year 2020). Turning to the overall study: Repertoires from peripheral blood and from tumor or nodule tissue samples of malignant and benign thyroid patients were compared. Paper-wide results and their limitations: In both blood and tumor samples, malignant tumors were reported to have significantly higher TCR beta diversity than benign nodules.

No treatment had been received by any patient before thyroid surgery. Patient clinical samples collected from about 2012 to 2018 were retrospectively analysed using T-cell receptor beta sequencing. Libraries were made using PCR. This sample was sequenced with an Illumina HiSeq 4000. High-throughput sequencing was used to profile the TCR beta-chain CDR3 region of each patient. The paper's processing steps were these. Drawing on CDR3 differences between clinicopathological groups, the researchers built a classifier meant to tell apart patients with distant-metastatic papillary thyroid cancer. To measure repertoire diversity the researchers used the Shannon index, while the Morisita-Horn index served to gauge how similar the tumor and blood repertoires were. TCRdb trimmed the raw reads at Q25, called clones with MiXCR and kept productive beta chains. The V and J calls were not made by the authors but by TCRdb's processing. In this sample the table shows 8,000 to 10,000 clones, approximately 22% of which occur a single time. The ten largest make up about a sixth of the sample.

As to this clone: Its binding antigen is unknown. Base qualities were left out, and no much larger clone turns up one base away.

The germline V gene specifies MNHNS as CDR1 and SASEGT as CDR2. From the cysteine up to the phenylalanine, the CDR3 has a length of 14 residues. The entry retains the CDR3 DNA only, 42 bases that are in frame from base 1. A distance of 16 bases separates the germline ends of V and J, which lose 5 bases and 6 bases respectively. Sequenced input: adjacent normal tissue. This chain is built from TRBV6-1 and TRBJ1-2, with the D gene not confidently named. The TCR was taken from a female donor with papillary thyroid cancer or a benign thyroid nodule (not recorded which). Some clones in this sample may be carry-over from other donors' samples. The sequenced DNA: TGTGCCAGCAGTCTTGGACCGGTGCTTGATGGCTACACCTTC. Protein translation: CASSLGPVLDGYTF.